The rows below give T cell receptor beta chains drawn from one sample of a study of spatial heterogeneity in lung cancer. Each CDR3 protein is one row after TCRdb ran MiXCR on the 5' RACE reads. This table holds 15,000 to 20,000 distinct CDR3 sequences, around 7% found once. This material consisted of lung tumor tissue, taken at surgery. The receptors were gathered from a female donor with early-stage non-small cell lung cancer. CDR3s leave out the opening cysteine and the closing phenylalanine or tryptophan. A D gene is named only where the DNA matches it firmly.

v_call d_call cdr3_aa
TRBV20-1 TRBD1 SANPRTGSTYGYT
TRBV20-1 - SAVSGTDSSYEQY
TRBV7-2 - ASSSSGRVEAF
TRBV7-8 - ASSWAGVTDTQY
TRBV6-4 TRBD2 ASSEGGLARGNEQF
TRBV3-1 - ASSQIPTGTEAF
TRBV11-1 - ASSLARLGTEQF
TRBV9 - ASSVDRVQETQY
TRBV19 TRBD2 ASTNGLALTDTQY
TRBV12-3/TRBV12-4 TRBD1 ASNRQGAGETQY
TRBV7-2 - ASSLGQGSGYT
TRBV5-1 - ASSFRGETQY
TRBV29-1 TRBD1 SVELWTGGGVEAF
TRBV5-5 - ASSLEGGRDSPLH
TRBV10-3 - AISERQYSNQPQH
TRBV10-3 - AASAATNEKLF
TRBV5-1 - ASSLTGSRGNSPLH
TRBV20-1 TRBD2 SASTPGGASDYEQY
TRBV20-1 TRBD1 SARPGTGTQPQH
TRBV7-8 TRBD1 ASSPRTGWDTEAF
TRBV7-2 - ASSLGVPGELF
TRBV20-1 - SAPSGGGAEAF
TRBV5-1 - ASSLGFGGHADTQY
TRBV18 TRBD2 ASSQDWGGDTQY
TRBV6-4 TRBD1 ASSGNGTDLF
TRBV7-8 - ASSFVQPGANVLT
TRBV27 TRBD2 ASSLSTSGVWEQY
TRBV12-3/TRBV12-4 TRBD1 ASSPTGGGQPQH